The 5 T cell receptor beta chains reported below all come from one sample, sequenced in a study of cytomegalovirus exposure and HLA in healthy donors. The PCR used 60 Vbeta and 13 Jbeta primers. TCRdb's copy holds only in-frame clones and misses some; the assay was immunoSEQ multiplex PCR. The table has hundreds of thousands of clones, approximately 90% seen once. Sequenced: PBMCs. The receptors were sampled from a woman in her late teens or twenties in good health and CMV-seronegative.

J is TRBJ1-1 and V is TRBV6-5, with 7 bases that match TRBD1. From germline, CDR1 is MNHEY and CDR2 SVGAGI. CDR3 size: 14 residues. V lost 5 bases, J lost 5 bases, and 8 bases stayed unmatched. CDR3 amino acids: CASSRQGSGTEAFF. CDR3 DNA: TGTGCCAGCAGTCGACAGGGATCAGGTACTGAAGCTTTCTTT.

This sequence joins TRBV7-3 and TRBJ2-7, with 7 bases matching TRBD1. The germline V gene encodes CDR1 SGHTA and CDR2 FQGTGA. J was trimmed by 0 bases and V by 2 bases; bases with no gene match: 4. The CDR3 covers 15 residues. The CDR3 here is CASSLGQVPSYEQYF. The CDR3 DNA reads TGTGCCAGCAGCTTAGGACAGGTTCCCTCCTACGAGCAGTACTTC.

The CDR3 DNA reads as TGTGCCAGCAGCTTCGGGAATTACAATCAGCCCCAGCATTTT. Amino acid sequence: CASSFGNYNQPQHF. The rearrangement links TRBV5-6 to TRBJ1-5; D remains ambiguous. Trimming pared 2 bases from V and 3 bases from J, leaving 9 bases between. Germline V gene data show CDR1 as SGHDT and CDR2 as YYEEEE. The CDR3 consists of 14 residues.

V usage is TRBV2 and J usage is TRBJ1-1; 8 bases are a match to TRBD1. J was trimmed by 3 bases and V by 9 bases; bases with no gene match: 6. Germline assignment: CDR1 SNHLY and CDR2 FYNNEI. The CDR3 is 13 amino acids. CDR3 protein: CASQQGGYTEAFF. The CDR3 region has the DNA TGTGCCAGTCAACAGGGGGGCTACACTGAAGCTTTCTTT.

The chain employs TRBV29-1 and TRBJ1-2; D perhaps matches TRBD1 (6 bases). Germline V lookup: CDR1 SQVTM, CDR2 ANQGSEA. V was cut by 3 bases and J by 4 bases, with 12 bases left in between. The CDR3 totals 13 residues. Written as DNA, the CDR3 is TGCAGCGTTGAGACGACAGGAGTCTATGGCTACACCTTC. The encoded protein is CSVETTGVYGYTF.